One and the same sample provided the 11 T cell receptor beta chains below, sequenced in a study of T cell changes during pregnancy in multiple sclerosis. Assay: immunoSEQ multiplex PCR; the TCRdb copy retains only in-frame clones and omits some. This table holds tens of thousands of clones, approximately 92% found once. The sample was peripheral blood, taken in the first trimester of pregnancy. These TCRs come from a female donor with multiple sclerosis, enrolled in a pregnancy study.

This clone was observed a single time. The chain recombines TRBV28 with TRBJ2-1; D call uncertain. CDR1 and CDR2 (germline): MDHEN, SYDVKM. The CDR3 is 15 amino acids. V was clipped by 3 bases and J by 0 bases, with 9 bases between them. Here the CDR3 reads CASSFLPGSYNEQFF. In nucleotides, the CDR3 is TGTGCCAGCAGTTTCCTCCCGGGCTCCTACAATGAGCAGTTCTTC.

In this sample, this clone turned up a few times. The chain recombines TRBV19 with TRBJ1-4, with D perhaps TRBD1 (5 bases). Germline lookup yields CDR1 LNHDA and CDR2 SQIVND (reference sequence). This CDR3 contains 13 residues. Trimming took off 8 bases at V and 10 bases at J, with 17 bases between the two ends. The CDR3 DNA reads TGTGCCAGTGGCGCAGAGACAGTCAGAAAACTGTTTTTT. Its protein product is CASGAETVRKLFF.

The CDR3 loop reads CASSQERGGVNSPLHF. DNA of the CDR3: TGCGCCAGCAGCCAAGAAAGGGGGGGTGTTAATTCACCCCTCCACTTT. The V gene is TRBV4-3, the J gene TRBJ1-6; a weak D match, TRBD1 (6 bases). The CDR3 totals 16 residues. CDR1 and CDR2 from the germline V gene are LGHNA and YSLEER. Trimming stripped 0 bases from V and 6 bases from J, with 12 bases between.

The rearrangement joins TRBV14 to TRBJ2-5; D uncertain. This CDR3 has 13 amino acids. The V and J ends lost 1 base and 5 bases respectively, with 8 bases between them. Germline values: CDR1 SGHDN, CDR2 FVKESK. The CDR3 sequence: CASSQGTRETQYF. CDR3 in DNA: TGTGCCAGCAGCCAAGGTACCCGGGAGACCCAGTACTTC.

The chain carries TRBV5-1 and TRBJ1-2; 7 positions match TRBD1. After removal of 2 bases from V and 0 bases from J, the junction contained 1 base not matched to a gene. The CDR3 runs to 14 residues. Germline V lookup: CDR1 SGHRS, CDR2 YFSETQ. CDR3 bases: TGCGCCAGCAGCTTTGACAGGGCTAACTATGGCTACACCTTC. This sequence encodes CASSFDRANYGYTF.

This clone showed up just once. The V and J genes are TRBV5-1 and TRBJ2-1; 7 bases map to TRBD1. The CDR3 consists of 14 residues. V shed 4 bases, J shed 9 bases, and the junction held 10 bases outside the gene matches. CDR1 and CDR2 (germline): SGHRS, YFSETQ. In DNA, the CDR3 is TGCGCCAGCAGCGAGTCGACCTCAGGGGGTGAGCAGTTCTTC. Its protein product is CASSESTSGGEQFF. The whole variable domain, remainder taken from reference TRBV5-1 and TRBJ2-1, is KAGVTQTPRYLIKTRGQQVTLSCSPISGHRSVSWYQQTPGQGLQFLFEYFSETQRNKGNFPGRFSGRQFSNSRSEMNVSTLELGDSALYLCASSESTSGGEQFFGPGTRLTVL.

The rearrangement joins TRBV5-1 to TRBJ1-1; 8 nucleotides agree with TRBD1. Per the germline V gene, CDR1 is SGHRS and CDR2 is YFSETQ. The CDR3 length is 13 residues. The J segment lost 6 bases and the V segment lost 4 bases, leaving 5 bases of the junction unmatched. The CDR3, as DNA: TGCGCCAGCAGCATAAACAGGGGGGCTGAAGCTTTCTTT. Protein sequence: CASSINRGAEAFF.

The rearrangement joins TRBV19 to TRBJ1-6; D may be TRBD1 (6 bases). Trimming removed 5 bases from V and 7 bases from J, with 12 bases in between. The germline CDR1 and CDR2 sequences are LNHDA and SQIVND (reference sequence). The CDR3 covers 14 residues. This chain's CDR3 is CASSFPGVNSPLHF. CDR3 sequence (DNA): TGTGCCAGTAGTTTCCCAGGGGTGAATTCACCCCTCCACTTT.

V and J are TRBV4-1 and TRBJ2-6, with D tentatively TRBD1 (6 bases). The V and J ends lost 1 base and 0 bases respectively, with 13 bases between them. This CDR3 has 18 residues. Germline CDR1 and CDR2: MGHRA and YSYEKL. For the CDR3, the DNA is TGCGCCAGCAGCCAAGGGCCGGGACATTCCTCTGGGGCCAACGTCCTGACTTTC. Protein sequence: CASSQGPGHSSGANVLTF.

In DNA, the CDR3 is TGTGCCAGCAGCCCCTTTGTGGCTAGCTCGACCGGGGAGCTGTTTTTT. Encoded protein: CASSPFVASSTGELFF. V and J are TRBV5-5 and TRBJ2-2, with D possibly being TRBD2 (5 bases). Trimming stripped 4 bases from V and 5 bases from J, with 18 bases between. The CDR3 runs 16 residues. Germline CDR1 reads SGHKS; CDR2 reads YYEKEE (reference sequence). The full variable domain, its missing parts supplied by reference TRBV5-5 and TRBJ2-2, is DAGVTQSPTHLIKTRGQQVTLRCSPISGHKSVSWYQQVLGQGPQFIFQYYEKEERGRGNFPDRFSARQFPNYSSELNVNALLLGDSALYLCASSPFVASSTGELFFGEGSRLTVL.

The chain is built from TRBV6-5 and TRBJ2-4, with 7 bases identical to TRBD1. Germline lookup yields CDR1 MNHEY and CDR2 SVGAGI. J lost 6 bases, V lost 5 bases, and 4 bases had no gene match. The CDR3 sequence is 13 residues long. The CDR3 sequence: CASSQGGRNIQYF. The CDR3 DNA sequence: TGTGCCAGCAGTCAAGGGGGCCGAAACATTCAGTACTTC.